This T cell receptor (beta chain) was recovered during a study of response to subunit inactivated influenza vaccine. This clonotype was detected a few times. CDR1 and CDR2 (germline): SGHTA, FQGNSA. V lost 2 bases to trimming and J lost 1 base; unmatched junction nucleotides: 7. The CDR3 totals 17 residues. TCRdb processed the RT-PCR reads anew with MiXCR; each CDR3 protein has one entry. The data hold roughly 500,000 distinct CDR3 sequences, with about 15% observed a single time. This chain uses TRBV7-2 with TRBJ1-4; 7 nucleotides match TRBD1. The receptor comes from a man between 50 and 69 years old who received an inactivated influenza vaccine. Sequenced here: CD4+ T cells sorted from PBMCs, sampled less than 30 months after vaccination. CDR3 loop: CASSLTRQGGTNEKLFF. The CDR3 nucleotides read TGTGCCAGCAGCTTAACTCGACAGGGAGGAACTAATGAAAAACTGTTTTTT. Filled out from reference TRBV7-2 and TRBJ1-4, the complete variable domain reads GAGVSQSPSNKVTEKGKDVELRCDPISGHTALYWYRQSLGQGLEFLIYFQGNSAPDKSGLPSDRFSAERTGGSVSTLTIQRTQQEDSAVYLCASSLTRQGGTNEKLFFGSGTQLSVL.